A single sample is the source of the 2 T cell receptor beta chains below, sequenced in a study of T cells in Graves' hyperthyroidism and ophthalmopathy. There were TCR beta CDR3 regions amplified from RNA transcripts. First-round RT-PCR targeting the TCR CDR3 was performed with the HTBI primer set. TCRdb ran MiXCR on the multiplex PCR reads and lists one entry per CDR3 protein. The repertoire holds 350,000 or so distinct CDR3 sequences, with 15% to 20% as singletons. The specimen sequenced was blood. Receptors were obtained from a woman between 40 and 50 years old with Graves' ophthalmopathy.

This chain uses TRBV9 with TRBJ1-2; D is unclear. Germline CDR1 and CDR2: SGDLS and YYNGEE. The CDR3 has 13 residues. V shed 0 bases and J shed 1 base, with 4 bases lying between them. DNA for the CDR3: TGTGCCAGCAGCGTAGATCTTAACTATGGCTACACCTTC. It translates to CASSVDLNYGYTF.

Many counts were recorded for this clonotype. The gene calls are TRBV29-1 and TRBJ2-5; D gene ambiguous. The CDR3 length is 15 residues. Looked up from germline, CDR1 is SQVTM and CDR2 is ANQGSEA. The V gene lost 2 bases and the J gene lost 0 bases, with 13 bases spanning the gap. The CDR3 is CSVEWGKLYQETQYF. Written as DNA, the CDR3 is TGCAGCGTTGAATGGGGTAAATTATACCAAGAGACCCAGTACTTC.